The 6 T cell receptor beta chains in this list originate from one sample, sequenced in a study of metastatic and nonmetastatic thyroid tumors. From the PCR reads, TCRdb re-called clones with MiXCR. The sample holds approximately 90,000 clones, 9.5% to 15% seen once. Before thyroid surgery, none of the patients had received any treatment. Sequencing was done on a sample of blood. The receptors originated from a female donor with papillary thyroid cancer or a benign thyroid nodule (not recorded which). Some clones in this sample may be carry-over from other donors' samples.

This clone was detected ten times or more. In DNA, the CDR3 is TGCGCCAGCAGCCTGAGCGGGAGTTATGACGAGCAGTACTTC. Translation gives CASSLSGSYDEQYF. The chain recombines TRBV4-1 with TRBJ2-7; 8 nucleotides line up with TRBD2. The CDR3 contains 14 residues. Trimming cost V 4 bases and J 5 bases; bases outside gene matches: 7. Germline CDR1 MGHRA, CDR2 YSYEKL.

This clone occurred many times. The junction departs from the called germline gene at one end, perhaps through a read error. The CDR3 coding sequence is TGTGCCAGCAACGTAAATCCGGGAACTGAGCAGTTCTTC. The encoded protein is CASNVNPGTEQFF. This chain uses TRBV9 with TRBJ2-1; D may be TRBD2 (5 bases). The CDR3 has 13 amino acids. Germline CDR1 SGDLS, CDR2 YYNGEE.

This clone turned up a few times. A clone one base away is much larger, so this may be a read error. The V and J genes are TRBV5-4 and TRBJ2-7; D may be TRBD2 (5 bases). Germline CDR1 reads SGHNT; CDR2 reads YYREEE (reference sequence). The CDR3 is made up of 14 amino acids. Trimming removed 4 bases from V and 0 bases from J, with 11 bases in between. CDR3 sequence (DNA): TGTGCCAGCAGCATACAGAGGGCCTCCTACGAGCAGTACTTC. As protein: CASSIQRASYEQYF.

This clone appeared a few times. This chain connects TRBV20-1 to TRBJ2-3; the match to TRBD2 covers 7 bases. The J segment lost 6 bases and the V segment lost 3 bases, leaving 0 bases of the junction unmatched. Germline V lookup: CDR1 DFQATT, CDR2 SNEGSKA (reference sequence). There are 11 residues in the CDR3. The CDR3 protein is CSARGGDTQYF. Here the CDR3 DNA reads TGCAGTGCTAGGGGGGGGGATACGCAGTATTTT.

The rearrangement links TRBV20-1 to TRBJ1-2; TRBD1 might be the D (6 bases). Germline V gives CDR1 DFQATT, CDR2 SNEGSKA (reference sequence). CDR3 length: 16 amino acids. The V gene lost 0 bases and the J gene lost 7 bases, with 21 bases spanning the gap. The CDR3 reads CSARDLSERGAVGYTF. In DNA, the CDR3 is TGCAGTGCTAGAGATTTAAGTGAACGGGGGGCGGTTGGCTACACCTTC.

There are many counts of this clone. The chain uses TRBV7-8 and TRBJ1-2; 11 nucleotides align to TRBD1. The V segment lost 5 bases and the J segment 6 bases; nucleotides outside the gene matches: 8. Looked up from germline, CDR1 is SGHVS and CDR2 is FQNEAQ. CDR3 size: 15 residues. The CDR3 DNA follows: TGTGCCAGCAGCCCCCGGACAGGGGGCATGGATGGCTACACCTTC. Protein: CASSPRTGGMDGYTF.